This TCR beta chain was recorded in a study of control samples from healthy donors and cancer patients. V was shortened by 7 bases and J by 14 bases, with 20 bases between the two germline ends. In germline, CDR1 is SNHLY, CDR2 FYNNEI. This CDR3 comprises 12 residues. Some clones are missing from TCRdb's copy, which holds only in-frame ones; the method was immunoSEQ multiplex PCR. The sample totals about 210,000 clones; its top ten clones hold roughly 2%. The material sequenced was blood. The J gene is TRBJ1-2, the V gene TRBV2; tentatively, D is TRBD1 (5 bases). This clonotype originated in a woman aged 25 to 45 in good health. The CDR3 loop is CASTTEMTRWTF. Written as DNA, the CDR3 is TGTGCCAGCACGACAGAGATGACTCGCTGGACCTTC.